A single sample gave rise to the 31 T cell receptor beta chains below, sequenced in a study of metastatic and nonmetastatic thyroid tumors. Ahead of thyroid surgery, no patient had received treatment of any kind. TCRdb used MiXCR to call clones anew from the PCR reads. Of almost 35,000 clones in the sample, roughly 17% were seen once. Sequenced: blood. Receptors originate from a female donor with papillary thyroid cancer or a benign thyroid nodule (not recorded which). Some clones in this sample may be carry-over from other donors' samples.

This clone was counted between two and nine times. V is TRBV11-2 and J is TRBJ2-6; 7 bases are shared with TRBD1. Germline V gene sequence: CDR1 SGHAT, CDR2 FQNNGV. Germline trimming cut 3 bases from V and 1 base from J; bases unmatched to any gene: 6. CDR3 length: 17 amino acids. The CDR3 DNA sequence: TGTGCCAGCAGCTTGCAGGGGGTTGCATCTGGGGCCAACGTCCTGACTTTC. This encodes CASSLQGVASGANVLTF.

V and J are TRBV24-1 and TRBJ2-2; D not certain. The CDR3 has 15 amino acids. V shed 6 bases and J shed 2 bases, with 12 bases lying between them. CDR1 and CDR2 from the germline V gene are KGHDR and SFDVKD. CDR3 bases: TGTGCCACCAGTAGCGTACAGCCCAACACCGGGGAGCTGTTTTTT. Translating it yields CATSSVQPNTGELFF.

This clone was detected ten times or more. The J gene is TRBJ2-2, the V gene TRBV30, with a possible D match to TRBD1 (7 bases). The V gene's germline CDR1 is GTSNPN and CDR2 SVGIG (reference sequence). The CDR3 is 15 amino acids. V was pared by 3 bases and J by 1 base, with 12 bases between. CDR3 loop: CAWRPGDRNTGELFF. CDR3 bases: TGTGCCTGGAGGCCGGGGGACAGGAACACCGGGGAGCTGTTTTTT.

This clone was seen ten or more times. The V and J genes are TRBV6-1 and TRBJ1-3; 9 positions agree with TRBD1. The CDR3 is 15 amino acids. The germline V gene has CDR1 MNHNS and CDR2 SASEGT. V shed 1 base and J 4 bases; nucleotides not matched to a gene: 2. The CDR3 is CASSEEGQGGNTIYF. CDR3 DNA: TGTGCCAGCAGTGAAGAGGGACAGGGAGGAAACACCATATATTTT.

This clone was detected ten times or more. The chain couples TRBV19 to TRBJ2-5; no clear D. The V gene's germline CDR1 is LNHDA and CDR2 SQIVND (reference sequence). The CDR3 is made up of 14 amino acids. V was clipped by 3 bases and J by 5 bases, with 13 bases between them. In DNA, the CDR3 is TGTGCCAGTAGTATGGGTACGGGTCTGGAGACCCAGTACTTC. Protein sequence: CASSMGTGLETQYF.

This clone was recorded at least ten times. CDR3 region: CASSQLRDWPGELFF. DNA for the CDR3: TGCGCCAGCAGCCAGCTGAGGGATTGGCCCGGGGAGCTGTTTTTT. V usage is TRBV4-1 and J usage is TRBJ2-2; D might be TRBD2 (5 bases). The germline V and J ends were trimmed by 3 bases and 6 bases, with 14 bases remaining between them. Germline values: CDR1 MGHRA, CDR2 YSYEKL. The CDR3 is 15 amino acids.

This clone was detected ten times or more. The V and J genes are TRBV18 and TRBJ2-7; D might be TRBD1 (6 bases). The CDR3 contains 13 residues. Germline V lookup: CDR1 KGHSH, CDR2 LQKENI. Trimming left V 8 bases short and J 1 base short, with 12 bases between. CDR3 amino acids: CASQPTGSYEQYF. CDR3 in DNA: TGTGCCAGCCAGCCCACAGGGTCCTACGAGCAGTACTTC.

This clone was recorded at least ten times. The chain recombines TRBV6-4 with TRBJ2-2; 7 nucleotides align to TRBD1. The ends lost 4 bases at V and 7 bases at J; junction bases unmatched: 6. CDR3 length: 14 residues. Per germline, CDR1 MRHNA and CDR2 SNTAGT. DNA of the CDR3: TGTGCCAGCAGTGGAACAGGGGAGATCGGGGAGCTGTTTTTT. Protein product: CASSGTGEIGELFF.

This clone was observed at least ten times. V is TRBV6-1 and J is TRBJ2-1; the match to TRBD2 covers 11 bases. Germline V gene data show CDR1 as MNHNS and CDR2 as SASEGT. This CDR3 region has 16 residues. After removal of 5 bases from V and 5 bases from J, the junction contained 8 bases not matched to a gene. CDR3 sequence (DNA): TGTGCCAGCAGTCCGACCGGACTAGCGGGCCACAATGAGCAGTTCTTC. Amino acid sequence: CASSPTGLAGHNEQFF.

This clone was observed many times. Other DNA sequences in this specimen translate into the identical CDR3. This chain connects TRBV24-1 to TRBJ2-3; D gene ambiguous. Looked up from germline, CDR1 is KGHDR and CDR2 is SFDVKD. The CDR3 consists of 14 residues. Deletions cut 3 bases from V and 1 base from J, with 7 bases between. CDR3 amino acids: CATSDPGRTDTQYF. CDR3 bases: TGTGCCACCAGTGATCCGGGTCGCACAGATACGCAGTATTTT.

The chain is built from TRBV20-1 and TRBJ2-1, with 9 bases that match TRBD2. J lost 7 bases, V lost 7 bases, and 14 bases had no gene match. CDR1 is DFQATT, CDR2 SNEGSKA, per germline (reference sequence). The CDR3 is 15 residues long. CDR3: CSGHGLREGRNEQFF. The CDR3 nucleotides are TGCAGTGGTCATGGGTTGCGGGAGGGCCGGAATGAGCAGTTCTTC.

The table lists this clone with many counts. The chain is built from TRBV18 and TRBJ2-7; D gene uncertain. Trimming took off 0 bases at V and 0 bases at J, with 9 bases between the two ends. Germline CDR1 KGHSH, CDR2 LQKENI. This CDR3 comprises 15 residues. CDR3 amino acids: CASSPPGRRSYEQYF. CDR3 nucleotide sequence: TGTGCCAGCTCACCACCCGGACGACGCTCCTACGAGCAGTACTTC.

As to this clone: A single base separates this from a much larger clone, so it may be a read error. It is unclear where the CDR3 begins or ends on the DNA, so no DNA is shown, and the CDR3 is as TCRdb lists it. Other nucleotide sequences from this sample produce the same CDR3. The J gene is TRBJ1-1, the V gene TRBV12-3 or TRBV12-4; the table's TRBD1 call for D was not verified on the DNA. The CDR3 is made up of 14 amino acids, end residues included. The CDR3 sequence: CASRHVGLGTEAFF.

Concerning this clone: Germline and junction disagree at one end, which may indicate a read error. The genes are TRBV6-5 and TRBJ1-2; no firm D call. CDR1 is MNHEY and CDR2 is SVGAGI in the germline V gene. This CDR3 spans 14 amino acids. CDR3 amino acids: CARSYSGYTGGYTF. CDR3 nucleotides: TGTGCCAGAAGTTACTCGGGCTATACTGGTGGATACACCTTC.

In the case of this clone: Germline and junction disagree at one end, which may indicate a read error. The chain couples TRBV20-1 to TRBJ2-3; the D gene is possibly TRBD1 (6 bases). Germline V lookup: CDR1 DFQATT, CDR2 SNEGSKA (reference sequence). This CDR3 spans 13 amino acids. The CDR3 bases are TGCAGTTCTAGGGGGAGAGTCTCAGATACGCAGTATTTT. It specifies CSSRGRVSDTQYF.

The chain combines TRBV28 with TRBJ1-1, with 7 nucleotides matching TRBD1. This CDR3 has 14 amino acids. V lost 5 bases and J lost 1; bases outside the gene matches: 4. Germline V lookup: CDR1 MDHEN, CDR2 SYDVKM. In nucleotides, the CDR3 is TGTGCCAGCAGTCTTGGACAGGCGAACACTGAAGCTTTCTTT. Amino acid sequence: CASSLGQANTEAFF.

This clone was recorded many times. The sample holds other DNA sequences that translate to the same CDR3. V usage is TRBV30 and J usage is TRBJ1-6; TRBD1 might be the D (5 bases). CDR1 GTSNPN and CDR2 SVGIG come from the germline V gene (reference sequence). This CDR3 region has 16 residues. Trimming pared 0 bases from V and 8 bases from J, leaving 17 bases between. CDR3 residues: CAWSVPGTVTHSPLHF. The CDR3 nucleotides read TGTGCCTGGAGTGTCCCAGGGACCGTGACTCATTCACCCCTCCACTTT.

This clone was observed many times. The chain employs TRBV7-9 and TRBJ2-1, with no clear D. The CDR3 sequence is 15 residues long. Germline lookup yields CDR1 SEHNR and CDR2 FQNEAQ (reference sequence). The V end was cut by 2 bases, the J end by 3 bases, with 11 bases between. CDR3 sequence reads: CASSLIQALYNEQFF. In DNA, the CDR3 is TGTGCCAGCAGCTTAATTCAGGCTCTCTACAATGAGCAGTTCTTC.

This clone was recorded at least ten times. The chain uses TRBV5-4 and TRBJ1-2, with a tentative D call TRBD1 (5 bases). Trimming pared 0 bases from V and 6 bases from J, leaving 18 bases between. Germline CDR1 is SGHNT and CDR2 is YYREEE (reference sequence). The CDR3 has 16 residues. The CDR3 region is CASSLVGALNLDGYTF. CDR3 DNA: TGTGCCAGCAGCTTGGTAGGGGCCCTAAATTTGGATGGCTACACCTTC.

At least ten counts were recorded for this clone. The chain recombines TRBV20-1 with TRBJ1-5; TRBD1 matches at 8 bases. The CDR3 contains 15 residues. CDR1 and CDR2 from the germline V gene are DFQATT and SNEGSKA (reference sequence). J lost 3 bases, V lost 3 bases, and 7 bases had no gene match. The CDR3: CSARGGQGFNQPQHF. In nucleotides, the CDR3 is TGCAGTGCTAGGGGAGGACAGGGTTTCAATCAGCCCCAGCATTTT.

This clone was picked up many times. The chain couples TRBV28 to TRBJ2-5; perhaps TRBD1 as D (7 bases). Trimming cost V 5 bases and J 7 bases, with 20 bases left between them. Germline CDR1 and CDR2: MDHEN and SYDVKM. This CDR3 has 15 amino acids. The CDR3 spells CASSKTGTEGGTQYF. For the CDR3, the DNA is TGTGCCAGCAGTAAAACCGGGACAGAGGGAGGGACCCAGTACTTC.

This chain joins TRBV13 and TRBJ1-1, with no clear D. CDR1 and CDR2 (germline): PRHDT, FYEKMQ (reference sequence). This CDR3 is built from 15 residues. The V end was cut by 4 bases, the J end by 1 base, with 13 bases between. Here the CDR3 DNA reads TGTGCCAGCAGCTACGAACAAACTGGGAACACTGAAGCTTTCTTT. Protein: CASSYEQTGNTEAFF.

This clone has just a few counts. The rearrangement joins TRBV7-2 to TRBJ2-7; possibly TRBD1 for D (6 bases). Per the germline V gene, CDR1 is SGHTA and CDR2 is FQGNSA. V dropped 0 bases and J dropped 5 bases, with 11 bases sitting between them. CDR3 size: 14 residues. The DNA of the CDR3 is TGTGCCAGCAGCTTAGCGGCAGGGGCTAACGAGCAGTACTTC. Its protein is CASSLAAGANEQYF. The whole variable domain, filled in from reference TRBV7-2 and TRBJ2-7, reads GAGVSQSPSNKVTEKGKDVELRCDPISGHTALYWYRQSLGQGLEFLIYFQGNSAPDKSGLPSDRFSAERTGGSVSTLTIQRTQQEDSAVYLCASSLAAGANEQYFGPGTRLTVT.

This clone was detected a few times. The chain combines TRBV6-2 or TRBV6-3 with TRBJ2-7; D perhaps matches TRBD1 (6 bases). The V end lost 4 bases, the J end lost 4 bases, and 11 bases lay between the germline ends. The CDR3 totals 13 residues. CDR1 and CDR2 (germline): MNHEY, SVGEGT. The CDR3 nucleotides read TGTGCCAGCAGTTCCGGACAGCGATACGAGCAGTACTTC. This codes for CASSSGQRYEQYF.

This clone was counted ten times or more. The chain joins TRBV13 to TRBJ1-3; possible D gene TRBD1, 5 bases. Deletions cut 5 bases from V and 4 bases from J, with 9 bases between. The CDR3 runs 13 residues. Germline assignment: CDR1 PRHDT and CDR2 FYEKMQ (reference sequence). The CDR3 spells CASSQRGGNTIYF. DNA for the CDR3: TGTGCCAGCAGCCAGAGGGGCGGAAACACCATATATTTT.

This clone was recorded at least ten times. The V gene is TRBV27, the J gene TRBJ1-2; no clear D. This CDR3 region has 14 residues. V was shortened by 2 bases and J by 8 bases, with 15 bases between the two germline ends. The germline gives CDR1 MNHEY, CDR2 SMNVEV (reference sequence). The CDR3 nucleotides read TGTGCCAGCAGTTTAAAGGGCAGGTCGTGGGGCTACACCTTC. Protein sequence: CASSLKGRSWGYTF.

Details on this clone: Germline and junction disagree at one end, which may indicate a read error. Here the CDR3 DNA reads TGCGCCATCAGCCTGCTCGACGACGCGCAGTACTTC. Protein product: CAISLLDDAQYF. This chain uses TRBV4-1 with TRBJ2-7, with D unclear. The length of the CDR3 is 12 residues. CDR1 and CDR2 from the germline V gene are MGHRA and YSYEKL.

V gene TRBV20-1 combines with J gene TRBJ2-2, with D perhaps matching TRBD2 (5 bases). Germline CDR1 and CDR2: DFQATT and SNEGSKA (reference sequence). The CDR3 is 15 amino acids. Trimming left V 3 bases short and J 5 bases short, with 16 bases between. This CDR3 reads CSARPSGVGTGELFF. In DNA, the CDR3 is TGCAGTGCTAGGCCCTCCGGGGTGGGTACCGGGGAGCTGTTTTTT.

This clone was counted ten times or more. DNA for the CDR3: TGTGCCAGCAGCCCCGGGACTAGCGGGAGTCGGGAGACCCAGTACTTC. This codes for CASSPGTSGSRETQYF. The V and J genes are TRBV11-3 and TRBJ2-5; TRBD2 aligns across 14 bases. This CDR3 contains 16 residues. CDR1 is SGHNT, CDR2 YENEEA, per germline. The V and J ends lost 5 bases and 5 bases, in that order; junction bases with no gene match: 7.

This clone has a single count. Being one base from a much bigger clone, this may be a read error. V and J are TRBV6-4 and TRBJ2-3, with D possibly called TRBD1 or TRBD2 (6 bases each). Germline V gene sequence: CDR1 MRHNA, CDR2 SNTAGT. The CDR3 sequence is 15 residues long. Trimming removed 2 bases at V and 1 base at J, with 10 bases between. CDR3 sequence: CASSDVEGGTDTQYF. The DNA of the CDR3 is TGTGCCAGCAGTGACGTGGAGGGGGGCACAGATACGCAGTATTTT.

This clone was recorded many times. This chain uses TRBV3-1 with TRBJ1-1; 11 positions match TRBD1. This CDR3 has 16 amino acids. V trimming: 4 bases; J trimming: 3 bases; junction bases outside the gene matches: 7. The germline gives CDR1 LGHDT, CDR2 YNNKEL (reference sequence). CDR3 coding DNA: TGTGCCAGCAGCCGGGACAGGGGGATTGGGGACACTGAAGCTTTCTTT. It is translated as CASSRDRGIGDTEAFF.